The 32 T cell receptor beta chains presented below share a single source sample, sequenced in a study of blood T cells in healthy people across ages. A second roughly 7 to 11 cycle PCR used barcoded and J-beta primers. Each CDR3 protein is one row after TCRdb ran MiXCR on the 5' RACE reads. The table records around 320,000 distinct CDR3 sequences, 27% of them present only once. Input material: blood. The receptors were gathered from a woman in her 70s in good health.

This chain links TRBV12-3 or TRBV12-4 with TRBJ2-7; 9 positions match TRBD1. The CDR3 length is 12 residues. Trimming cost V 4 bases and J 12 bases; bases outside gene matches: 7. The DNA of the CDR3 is TGTGCCAGCAGTTCCGGGACAGGGAGTAGGTACTTC. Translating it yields CASSSGTGSRYF.

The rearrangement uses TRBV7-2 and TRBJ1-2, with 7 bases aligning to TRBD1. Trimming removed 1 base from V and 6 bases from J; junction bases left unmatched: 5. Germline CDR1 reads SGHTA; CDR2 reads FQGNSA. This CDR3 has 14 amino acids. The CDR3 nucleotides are TGTGCCAGCAGCTTAGAAAGGGGGCTTGATGGCTACACCTTC. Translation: CASSLERGLDGYTF.

CDR3 loop: CASSLQRAWETQYF. Here the CDR3 DNA reads TGTGCCAGCAGCTTACAAAGGGCTTGGGAGACCCAGTACTTC. The chain recombines TRBV7-3 with TRBJ2-5; no clear D gene. Germline lookup yields CDR1 SGHTA and CDR2 FQGTGA. The CDR3 contains 14 residues. Trimming took off 2 bases at V and 5 bases at J, with 12 bases between the two ends.

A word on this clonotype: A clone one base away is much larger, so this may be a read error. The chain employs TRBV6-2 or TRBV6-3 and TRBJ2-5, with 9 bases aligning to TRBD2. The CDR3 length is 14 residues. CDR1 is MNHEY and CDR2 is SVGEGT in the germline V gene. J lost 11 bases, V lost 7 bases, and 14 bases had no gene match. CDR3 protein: CASKKSGRSWEQYF. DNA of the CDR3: TGTGCCAGCAAAAAAAGCGGGAGGTCCTGGGAGCAGTACTTC.

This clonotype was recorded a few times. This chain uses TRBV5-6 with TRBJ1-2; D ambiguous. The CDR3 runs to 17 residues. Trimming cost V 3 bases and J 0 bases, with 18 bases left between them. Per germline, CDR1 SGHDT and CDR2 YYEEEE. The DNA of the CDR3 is TGTGCCAGCAGCTGGCCGCCCTCAGGAGAGACTAACTATGGCTACACCTTC. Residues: CASSWPPSGETNYGYTF. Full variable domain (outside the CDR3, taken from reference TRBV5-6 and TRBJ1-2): DAGVTQSPTHLIKTRGQQVTLRCSPKSGHDTVSWYQQALGQGPQFIFQYYEEEERQRGNFPDRFSGHQFPNYSSELNVNALLLGDSALYLCASSWPPSGETNYGYTFGSGTRLTVV.

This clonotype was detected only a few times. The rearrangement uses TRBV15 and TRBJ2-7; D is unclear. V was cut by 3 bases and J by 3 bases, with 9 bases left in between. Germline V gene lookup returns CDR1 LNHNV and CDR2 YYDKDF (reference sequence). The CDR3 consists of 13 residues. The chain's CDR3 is CATSRDGNYEQYF. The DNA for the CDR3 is TGTGCCACCAGCAGGGATGGGAACTACGAGCAGTACTTC. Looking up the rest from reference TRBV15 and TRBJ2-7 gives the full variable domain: DAMVIQNPRYQVTQFGKPVTLSCSQTLNHNVMYWYQQKSSQAPKLLFHYYDKDFNNEADTPDNFQSRRPNTSFCFLDIRSPGLGDTAMYLCATSRDGNYEQYFGPGTRLTVT.

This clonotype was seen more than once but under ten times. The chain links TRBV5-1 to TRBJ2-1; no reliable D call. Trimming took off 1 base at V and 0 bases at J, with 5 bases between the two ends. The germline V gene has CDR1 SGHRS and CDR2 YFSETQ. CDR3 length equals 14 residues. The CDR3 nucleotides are TGCGCCAGCAGCTTGAGTGCCTCCTACAATGAGCAGTTCTTC. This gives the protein CASSLSASYNEQFF.

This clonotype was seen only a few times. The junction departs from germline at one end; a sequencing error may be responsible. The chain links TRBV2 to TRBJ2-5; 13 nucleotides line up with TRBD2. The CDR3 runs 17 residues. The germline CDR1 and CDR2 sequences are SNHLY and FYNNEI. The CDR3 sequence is CASGEGLAGPTGETQYF. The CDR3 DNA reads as TGTGCCAGCGGTGAGGGACTAGCGGGACCGACGGGAGAGACCCAGTACTTC.

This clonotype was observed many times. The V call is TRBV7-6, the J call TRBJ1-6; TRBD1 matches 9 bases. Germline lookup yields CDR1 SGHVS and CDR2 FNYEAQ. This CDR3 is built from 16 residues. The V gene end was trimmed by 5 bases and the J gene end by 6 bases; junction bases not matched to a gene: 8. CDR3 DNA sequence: TGTGCCAGCAGCCCTGGGACAGGGAAGATTAATTCACCCCTCCACTTT. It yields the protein CASSPGTGKINSPLHF.

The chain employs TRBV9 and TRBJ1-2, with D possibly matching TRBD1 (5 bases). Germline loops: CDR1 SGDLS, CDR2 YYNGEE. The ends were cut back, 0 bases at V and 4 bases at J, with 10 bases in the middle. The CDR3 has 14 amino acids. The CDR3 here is CASSVEEGLYGYTF. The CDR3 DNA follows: TGTGCCAGCAGCGTAGAGGAGGGACTCTATGGCTACACCTTC.

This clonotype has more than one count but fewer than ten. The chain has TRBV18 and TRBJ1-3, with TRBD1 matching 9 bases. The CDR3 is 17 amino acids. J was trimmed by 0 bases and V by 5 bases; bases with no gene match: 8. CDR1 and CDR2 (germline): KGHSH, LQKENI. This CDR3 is CASSSPTGGSSGNTIYF. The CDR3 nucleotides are TGTGCCAGCTCATCTCCGACAGGGGGAAGCTCTGGAAACACCATATATTTT. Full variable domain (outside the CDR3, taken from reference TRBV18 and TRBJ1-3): NAGVMQNPRHLVRRRGQEARLRCSPMKGHSHVYWYRQLPEEGLKFMVYLQKENIIDESGMPKERFSAEFPKEGPSILRIQQVVRGDSAAYFCASSSPTGGSSGNTIYFGEGSWLTVV.

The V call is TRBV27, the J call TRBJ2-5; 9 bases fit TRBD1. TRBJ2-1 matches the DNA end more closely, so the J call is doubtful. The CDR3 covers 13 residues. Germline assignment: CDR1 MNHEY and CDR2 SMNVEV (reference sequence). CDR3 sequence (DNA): TGTGCCAGCAGCACAAACAGGGGGCTCGAGCAGTTCTTC. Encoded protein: CASSTNRGLEQFF.

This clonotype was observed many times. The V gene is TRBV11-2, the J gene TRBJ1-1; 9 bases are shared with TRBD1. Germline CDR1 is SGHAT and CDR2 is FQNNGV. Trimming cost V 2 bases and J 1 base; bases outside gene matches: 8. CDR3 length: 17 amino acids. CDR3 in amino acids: CASSLRRTGGWNTEAFF. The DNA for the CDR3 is TGTGCCAGCAGCTTAAGGAGAACAGGGGGCTGGAACACTGAAGCTTTCTTT.

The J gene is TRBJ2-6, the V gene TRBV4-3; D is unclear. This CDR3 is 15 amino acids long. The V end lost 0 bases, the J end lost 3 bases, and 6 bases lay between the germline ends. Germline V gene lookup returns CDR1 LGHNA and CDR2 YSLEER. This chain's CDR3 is CASSQEGVGANVLTF. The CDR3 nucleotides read TGCGCCAGCAGCCAAGAGGGTGTTGGGGCCAACGTCCTGACTTTC.

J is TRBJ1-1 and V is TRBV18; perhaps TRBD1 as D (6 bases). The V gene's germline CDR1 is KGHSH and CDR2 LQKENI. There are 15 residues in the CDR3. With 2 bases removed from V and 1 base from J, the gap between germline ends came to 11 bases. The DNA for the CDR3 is TGTGCCAGCTCACCAAACGGAGGGGGGAACACTGAAGCTTTCTTT. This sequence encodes CASSPNGGGNTEAFF.

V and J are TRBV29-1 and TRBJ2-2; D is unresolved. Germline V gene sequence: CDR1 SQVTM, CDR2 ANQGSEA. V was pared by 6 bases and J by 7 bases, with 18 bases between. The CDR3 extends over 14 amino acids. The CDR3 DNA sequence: TGCAGCGTCGAACAGACAAGTGGGGTCGGGGAGCTGTTTTTT. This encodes CSVEQTSGVGELFF.

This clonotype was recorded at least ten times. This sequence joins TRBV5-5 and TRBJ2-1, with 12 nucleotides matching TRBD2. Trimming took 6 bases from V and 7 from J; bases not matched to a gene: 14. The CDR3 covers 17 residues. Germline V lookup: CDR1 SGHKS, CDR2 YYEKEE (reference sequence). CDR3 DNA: TGTGCCAGCACTTTGTGGGGCCCCACTAGCGGGAGGAATGAGCAGTTCTTC. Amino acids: CASTLWGPTSGRNEQFF.

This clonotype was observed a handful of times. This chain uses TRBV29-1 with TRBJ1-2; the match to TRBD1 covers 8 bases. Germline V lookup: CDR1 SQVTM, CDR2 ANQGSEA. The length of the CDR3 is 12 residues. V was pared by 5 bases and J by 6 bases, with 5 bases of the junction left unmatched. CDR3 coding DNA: TGCAGCGTTCTCGCGACAGGGGATGGCTACACCTTC. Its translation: CSVLATGDGYTF. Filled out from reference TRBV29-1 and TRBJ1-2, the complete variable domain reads SAVISQKPSRDICQRGTSLTIQCQVDSQVTMMFWYRQQPGQSLTLIATANQGSEATYESGFVIDKFPISRPNLTFSTLTVSNMSPEDSSIYLCSVLATGDGYTFGSGTRLTVV.

DNA of the CDR3: TGCAGTGCTAGAGATTTGGGGGGCGCGAACAATCAGCCCCAGCATTTT. This sequence encodes CSARDLGGANNQPQHF. V is TRBV20-1 and J is TRBJ1-5; maybe TRBD1 (6 bases). CDR1 DFQATT and CDR2 SNEGSKA come from the germline V gene (reference sequence). The V gene lost 0 bases and the J gene lost 3 bases, with 15 bases spanning the gap. This CDR3 is 16 amino acids long.

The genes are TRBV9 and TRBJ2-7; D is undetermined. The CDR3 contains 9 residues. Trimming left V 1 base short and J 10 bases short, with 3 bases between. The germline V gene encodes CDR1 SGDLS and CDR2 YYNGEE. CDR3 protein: CASSVRQYF. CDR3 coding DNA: TGTGCCAGCAGCGTAAGACAGTACTTC.

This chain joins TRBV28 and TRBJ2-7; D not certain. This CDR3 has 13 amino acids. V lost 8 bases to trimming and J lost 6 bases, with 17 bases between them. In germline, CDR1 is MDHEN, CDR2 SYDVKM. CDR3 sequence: CASGPFSSGEQYF. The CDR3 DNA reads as TGTGCCAGCGGACCCTTTTCGAGTGGCGAGCAGTACTTC.

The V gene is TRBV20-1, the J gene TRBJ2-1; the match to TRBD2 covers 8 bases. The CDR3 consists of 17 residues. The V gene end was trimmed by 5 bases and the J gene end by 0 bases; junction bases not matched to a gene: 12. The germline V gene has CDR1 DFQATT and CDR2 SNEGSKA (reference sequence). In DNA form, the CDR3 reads TGCAGTGCTCCAGATTCGGGACTAGGGAGCTCCTACAATGAGCAGTTCTTC. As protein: CSAPDSGLGSSYNEQFF.

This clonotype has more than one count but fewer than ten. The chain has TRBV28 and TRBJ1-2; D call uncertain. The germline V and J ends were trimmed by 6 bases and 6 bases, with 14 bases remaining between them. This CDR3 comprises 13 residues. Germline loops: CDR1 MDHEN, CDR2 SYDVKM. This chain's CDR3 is CASSSPRRDGYTF. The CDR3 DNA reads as TGTGCCAGCAGCTCTCCTAGGAGGGATGGCTACACCTTC.

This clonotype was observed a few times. CDR3 DNA sequence: TGCGCCAGCAGCGGCGGGACTAGCGGGGGCGGGGAGCTGTTTTTT. Encoded protein: CASSGGTSGGGELFF. V is TRBV5-1 and J is TRBJ2-2, with 14 bases identical to TRBD2. The CDR3 has 15 amino acids. CDR1 is SGHRS, CDR2 YFSETQ, per germline. With 4 bases clipped from V and 7 bases from J, the junction kept 3 bases outside the gene matches.

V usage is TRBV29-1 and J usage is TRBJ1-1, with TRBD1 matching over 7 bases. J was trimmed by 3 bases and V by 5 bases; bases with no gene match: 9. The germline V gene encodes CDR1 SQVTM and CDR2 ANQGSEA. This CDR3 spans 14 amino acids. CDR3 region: CSVRQGDRYTEAFF. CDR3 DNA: TGCAGCGTTAGGCAGGGGGACCGGTACACTGAAGCTTTCTTT.

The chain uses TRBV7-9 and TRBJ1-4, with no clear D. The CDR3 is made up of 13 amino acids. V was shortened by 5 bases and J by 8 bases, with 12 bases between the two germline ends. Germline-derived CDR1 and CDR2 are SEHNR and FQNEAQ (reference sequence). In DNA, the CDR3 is TGTGCCAGCAGCGGCTTTGCTGGAGAAAAACTGTTTTTT. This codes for CASSGFAGEKLFF. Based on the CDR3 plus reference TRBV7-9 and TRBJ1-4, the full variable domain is DTGVSQNPRHKITKRGQNVTFRCDPISEHNRLYWYRQTLGQGPEFLTYFQNEAQLEKSRLLSDRFSAERPKGSFSTLEIQRTEQGDSAMYLCASSGFAGEKLFFGSGTQLSVL.

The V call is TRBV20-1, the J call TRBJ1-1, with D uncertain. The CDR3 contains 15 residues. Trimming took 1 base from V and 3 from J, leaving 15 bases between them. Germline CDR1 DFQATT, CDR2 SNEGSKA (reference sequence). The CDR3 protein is CSARGTGSTYTEAFF. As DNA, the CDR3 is TGCAGTGCTAGAGGGACGGGCAGCACCTACACTGAAGCTTTCTTT.

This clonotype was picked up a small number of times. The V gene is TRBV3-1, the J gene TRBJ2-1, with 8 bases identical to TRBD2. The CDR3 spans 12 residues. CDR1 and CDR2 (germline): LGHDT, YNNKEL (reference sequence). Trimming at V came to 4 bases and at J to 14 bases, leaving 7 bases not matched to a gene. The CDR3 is CASSLREGQKFF. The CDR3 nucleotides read TGTGCCAGCAGCCTACGGGAGGGGCAAAAGTTCTTC.

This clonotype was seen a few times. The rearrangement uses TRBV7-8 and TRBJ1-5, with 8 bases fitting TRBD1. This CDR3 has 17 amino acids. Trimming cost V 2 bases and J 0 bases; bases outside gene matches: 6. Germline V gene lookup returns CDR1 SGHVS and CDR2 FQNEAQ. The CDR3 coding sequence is TGTGCCAGCAGCTTATATGGACAGGGAAATAGCAATCAGCCCCAGCATTTT. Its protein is CASSLYGQGNSNQPQHF.

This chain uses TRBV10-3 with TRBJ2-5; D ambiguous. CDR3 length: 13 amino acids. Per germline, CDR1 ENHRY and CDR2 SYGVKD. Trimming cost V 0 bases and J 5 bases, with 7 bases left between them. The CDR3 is CAISESSGETQYF. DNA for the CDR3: TGTGCCATCAGTGAGTCCTCCGGGGAGACCCAGTACTTC.

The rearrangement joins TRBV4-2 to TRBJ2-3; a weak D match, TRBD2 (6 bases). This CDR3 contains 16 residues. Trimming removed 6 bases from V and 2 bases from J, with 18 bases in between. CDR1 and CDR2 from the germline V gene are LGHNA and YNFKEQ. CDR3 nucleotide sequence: TGTGCCAGCAGGCCTACTATCGGGGGTCTCACAGATACGCAGTATTTT. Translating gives CASRPTIGGLTDTQYF.

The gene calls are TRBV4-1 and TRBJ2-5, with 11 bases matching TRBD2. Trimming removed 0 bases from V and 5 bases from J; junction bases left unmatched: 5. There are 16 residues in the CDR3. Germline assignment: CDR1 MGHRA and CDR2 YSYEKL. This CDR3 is CASSQDWTSGLETQYF. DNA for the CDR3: TGCGCCAGCAGCCAAGACTGGACTAGCGGGTTGGAGACCCAGTACTTC.